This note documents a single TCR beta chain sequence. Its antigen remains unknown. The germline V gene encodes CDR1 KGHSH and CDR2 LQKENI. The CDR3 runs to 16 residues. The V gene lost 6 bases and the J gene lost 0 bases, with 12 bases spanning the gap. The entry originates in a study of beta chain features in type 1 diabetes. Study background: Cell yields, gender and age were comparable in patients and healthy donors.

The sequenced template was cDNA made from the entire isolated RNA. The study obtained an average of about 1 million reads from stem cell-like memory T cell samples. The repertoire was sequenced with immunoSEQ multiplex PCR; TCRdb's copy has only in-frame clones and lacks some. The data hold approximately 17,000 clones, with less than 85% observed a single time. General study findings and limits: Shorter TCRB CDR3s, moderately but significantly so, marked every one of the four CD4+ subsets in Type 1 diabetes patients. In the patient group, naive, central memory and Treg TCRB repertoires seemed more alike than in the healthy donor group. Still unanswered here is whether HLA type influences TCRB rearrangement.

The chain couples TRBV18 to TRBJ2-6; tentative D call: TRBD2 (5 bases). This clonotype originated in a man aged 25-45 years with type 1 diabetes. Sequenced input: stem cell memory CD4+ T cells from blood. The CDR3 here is CASSEVLNSGANVLTF. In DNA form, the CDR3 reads TGTGCCAGCTCGGAGGTCTTAAACTCTGGGGCCAACGTCCTGACTTTC.